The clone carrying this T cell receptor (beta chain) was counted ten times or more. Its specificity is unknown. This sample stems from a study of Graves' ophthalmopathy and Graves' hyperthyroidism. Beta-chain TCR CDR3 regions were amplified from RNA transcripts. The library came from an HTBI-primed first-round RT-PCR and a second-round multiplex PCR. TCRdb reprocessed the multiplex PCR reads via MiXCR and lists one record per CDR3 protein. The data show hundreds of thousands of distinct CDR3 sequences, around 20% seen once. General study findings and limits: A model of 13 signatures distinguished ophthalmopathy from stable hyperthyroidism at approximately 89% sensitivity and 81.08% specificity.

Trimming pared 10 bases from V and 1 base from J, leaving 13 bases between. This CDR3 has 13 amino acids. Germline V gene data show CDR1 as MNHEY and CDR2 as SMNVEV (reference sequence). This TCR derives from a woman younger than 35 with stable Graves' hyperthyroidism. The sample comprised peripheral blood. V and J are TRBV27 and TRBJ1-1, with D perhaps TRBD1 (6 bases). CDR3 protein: CATGVAGNTEAFF. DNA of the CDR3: TGTGCCACAGGGGTGGCAGGGAACACTGAAGCTTTCTTT.